This T cell receptor (beta chain) originates from a study of OX40 agonist ivuxolimab in advanced cancers. Measured with immunoSEQ multiplex PCR; TCRdb has only the in-frame clones, and not every one. The sample has 70,000 to 85,000 clones, around 80% seen once; the top ten hold around 1.1%. For this clone: Its target is not known.

The CDR3 length is 15 residues. Per the germline V gene, CDR1 is SGDLS and CDR2 is YYNGEE. Trimming took off 0 bases at V and 1 base at J, with 10 bases between the two ends. General study findings and limits: Expanded clones belonging to CD8+ T cells outnumbered, on average, those of CD4+. Clones of CD4+ and CD8+ blood T cells grew by week 6 at doses of 0.1 to 3.0 mg/kg.

V gene TRBV9 combines with J gene TRBJ1-1; D call uncertain. This sequence originates from an adult with an advanced solid tumor such as melanoma, head and neck, liver or kidney cancer. The sequenced sample was CD4+ or CD8+ T cells sorted from blood, obtained in a trial of the OX40 agonist ivuxolimab. In nucleotides, the CDR3 is TGTGCCAGCAGCGTAGGAGGCATTGGGAACACTGAAGCTTTCTTT. It specifies CASSVGGIGNTEAFF. The full variable domain, its missing parts supplied by reference TRBV9 and TRBJ1-1, is DSGVTQTPKHLITATGQRVTLRCSPRSGDLSVYWYQQSLDQGLQFLIQYYNGEERAKGNILERFSAQQFPDLHSELNLSSLELGDSALYFCASSVGGIGNTEAFFGQGTRLTVV.